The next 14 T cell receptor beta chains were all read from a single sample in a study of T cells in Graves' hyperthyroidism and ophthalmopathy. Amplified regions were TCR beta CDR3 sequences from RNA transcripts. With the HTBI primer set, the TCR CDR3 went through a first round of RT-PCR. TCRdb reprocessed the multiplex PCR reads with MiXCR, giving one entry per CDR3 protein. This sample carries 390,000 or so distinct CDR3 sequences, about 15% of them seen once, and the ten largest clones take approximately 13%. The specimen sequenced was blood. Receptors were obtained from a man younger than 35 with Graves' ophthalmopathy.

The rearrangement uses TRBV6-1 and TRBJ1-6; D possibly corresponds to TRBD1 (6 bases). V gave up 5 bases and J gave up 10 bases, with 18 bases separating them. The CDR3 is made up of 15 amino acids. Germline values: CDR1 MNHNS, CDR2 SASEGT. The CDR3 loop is CASSTGRVQGSPLHF. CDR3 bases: TGTGCCAGCAGTACGGGCAGGGTGCAGGGGTCACCCCTCCACTTT.

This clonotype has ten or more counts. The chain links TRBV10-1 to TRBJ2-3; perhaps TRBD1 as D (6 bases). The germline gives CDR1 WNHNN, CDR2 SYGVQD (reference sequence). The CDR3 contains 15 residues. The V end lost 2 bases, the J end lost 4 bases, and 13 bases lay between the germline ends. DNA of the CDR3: TGCGCCAGCAGTGAGCAGGGGATAGGGGCAGATACGCAGTATTTT. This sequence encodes CASSEQGIGADTQYF.

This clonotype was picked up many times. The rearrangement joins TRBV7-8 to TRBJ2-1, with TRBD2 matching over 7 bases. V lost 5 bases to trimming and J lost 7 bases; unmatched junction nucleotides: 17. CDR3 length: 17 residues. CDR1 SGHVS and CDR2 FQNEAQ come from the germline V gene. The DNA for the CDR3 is TGTGCCAGCAGCACAACGGGACTAAAGATACAAAGGAATGAGCAGTTCTTC. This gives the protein CASSTTGLKIQRNEQFF.

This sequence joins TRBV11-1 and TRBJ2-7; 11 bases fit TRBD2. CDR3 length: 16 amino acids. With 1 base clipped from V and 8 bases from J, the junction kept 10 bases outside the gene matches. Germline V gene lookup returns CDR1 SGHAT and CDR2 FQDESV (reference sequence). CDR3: CASSLGLAGQGAKQYF. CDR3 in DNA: TGTGCCAGCAGCTTAGGACTAGCGGGACAAGGAGCAAAGCAGTACTTC.

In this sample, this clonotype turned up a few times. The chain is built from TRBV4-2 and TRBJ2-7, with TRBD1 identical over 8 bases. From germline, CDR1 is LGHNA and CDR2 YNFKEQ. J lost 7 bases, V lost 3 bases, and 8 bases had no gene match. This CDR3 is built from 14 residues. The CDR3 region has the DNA TGTGCCAGCAGCCATGGACAGGGCGCTCAGGAGCAGTACTTC. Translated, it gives CASSHGQGAQEQYF.

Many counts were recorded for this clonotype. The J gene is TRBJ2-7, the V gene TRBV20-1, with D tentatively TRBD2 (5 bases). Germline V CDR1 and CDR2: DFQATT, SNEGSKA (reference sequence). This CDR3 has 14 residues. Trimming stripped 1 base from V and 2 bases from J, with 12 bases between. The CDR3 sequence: CSARGLATTYEQYF. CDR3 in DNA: TGCAGTGCTAGAGGATTAGCGACCACCTACGAGCAGTACTTC.

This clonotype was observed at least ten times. CDR3 DNA sequence: TGTGCCAGCTCATCGACAGGGATCCCTGAAGCTTTCTTT. Translating gives CASSSTGIPEAFF. The V call is TRBV18, the J call TRBJ1-1, with 7 bases matching TRBD1. The CDR3 spans 13 residues. Germline CDR1 and CDR2: KGHSH and LQKENI. V was pared by 5 bases and J by 6 bases, with 6 bases of the junction left unmatched.

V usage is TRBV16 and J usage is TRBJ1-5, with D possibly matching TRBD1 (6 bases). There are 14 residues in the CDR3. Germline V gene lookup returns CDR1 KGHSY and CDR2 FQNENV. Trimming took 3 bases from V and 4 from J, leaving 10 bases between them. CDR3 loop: CASSHGQPNQPQHF. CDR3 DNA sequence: TGTGCCAGCAGCCATGGACAGCCGAATCAGCCCCAGCATTTT.

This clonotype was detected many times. CDR3 coding DNA: TGTGCCATCAGTGATGTCTTCAGGGGGGACCAAGAGACCCAGTACTTC. This translates into CAISDVFRGDQETQYF. The genes are TRBV10-3 and TRBJ2-5; D possibly corresponds to TRBD1 (7 bases). The CDR3 is 16 residues long. Germline lookup yields CDR1 ENHRY and CDR2 SYGVKD. V was cut by 3 bases and J by 0 bases, with 14 bases left in between.

The CDR3 sequence: CASSPVGRAVSYNEQFF. The CDR3 region has the DNA TGTGCCAGTAGTCCTGTTGGTAGAGCGGTATCCTACAATGAGCAGTTCTTC. J is TRBJ2-1 and V is TRBV19; weak D call: TRBD2 (5 bases). The CDR3 extends over 17 amino acids. Germline V gives CDR1 LNHDA, CDR2 SQIVND (reference sequence). V shed 5 bases and J shed 1 base, with 18 bases lying between them.

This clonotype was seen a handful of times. CDR3 residues: CASSVGQSYNEQFF. The CDR3 coding sequence is TGTGCCAGCTCGGTGGGACAATCCTACAATGAGCAGTTCTTC. The chain is built from TRBV5-4 and TRBJ2-1; D perhaps matches TRBD1 (6 bases). Trimming took 7 bases from V and 1 from J, leaving 12 bases between them. From germline, CDR1 is SGHNT and CDR2 YYREEE (reference sequence). This CDR3 has 14 residues.

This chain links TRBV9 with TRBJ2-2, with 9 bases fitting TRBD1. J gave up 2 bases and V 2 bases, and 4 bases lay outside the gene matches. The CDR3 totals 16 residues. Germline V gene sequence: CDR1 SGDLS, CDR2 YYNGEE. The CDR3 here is CASSVGQGQNTGELFF. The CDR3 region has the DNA TGTGCCAGCAGCGTGGGACAGGGACAAAACACCGGGGAGCTGTTTTTT.

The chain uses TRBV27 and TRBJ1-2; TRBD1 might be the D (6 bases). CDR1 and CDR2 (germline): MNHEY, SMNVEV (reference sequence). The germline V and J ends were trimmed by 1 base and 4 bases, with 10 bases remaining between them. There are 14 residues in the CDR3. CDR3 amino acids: CASSLFQGSYGYTF. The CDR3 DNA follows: TGTGCCAGCAGTTTATTCCAGGGGAGCTATGGCTACACCTTC.

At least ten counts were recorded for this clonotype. CDR3 sequence: CSAASLGENFYEQYF. For the CDR3, the DNA is TGCAGCGCCGCATCCCTAGGGGAAAACTTCTACGAGCAGTACTTC. The gene calls are TRBV29-1 and TRBJ2-7, with a possible D match to TRBD1 (5 bases). Germline CDR1 is SQVTM and CDR2 is ANQGSEA. The CDR3 runs to 15 residues. Trimming pared 7 bases from V and 3 bases from J, leaving 22 bases between.